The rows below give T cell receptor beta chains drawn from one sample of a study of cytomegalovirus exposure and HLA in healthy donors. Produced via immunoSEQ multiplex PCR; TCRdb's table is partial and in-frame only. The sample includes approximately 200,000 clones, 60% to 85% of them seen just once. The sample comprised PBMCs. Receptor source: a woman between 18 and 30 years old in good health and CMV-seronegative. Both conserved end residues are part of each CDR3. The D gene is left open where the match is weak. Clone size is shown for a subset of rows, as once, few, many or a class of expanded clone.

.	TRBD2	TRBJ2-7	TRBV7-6	TGTGCCAGCAGCTCGGATAGCGGGGGCACATACGAGCAGTACTTC	CASSSDSGGTYEQYF
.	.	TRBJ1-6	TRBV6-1	TGTGCCAGCAGTGAAGCAAGGACGGGAAATTCACCCCTCCACTTT	CASSEARTGNSPLHF
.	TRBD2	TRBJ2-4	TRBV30	TGTGCCTGGATGAGCGGGAGGGCCGGAGCCAAAAACATTCAGTACTTC	CAWMSGRAGAKNIQYF
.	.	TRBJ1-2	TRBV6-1	TGTGCCAGCGGAGAACATAAGGAGGTGAACTATGGCTACACCTTC	CASGEHKEVNYGYTF
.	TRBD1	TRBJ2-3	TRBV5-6	TGTGCCAGCAGCCGCCCCCTCTTGACAGGGAGCACAGATACGCAGTATTTT	CASSRPLLTGSTDTQYF
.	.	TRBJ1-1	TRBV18	TGTGCCAGCTCACCGGGAGAGGACACTGAAGCTTTCTTT	CASSPGEDTEAFF
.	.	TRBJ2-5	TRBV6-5	TGTGCCAGCAGTTATTCGGGGACCCAGTACTTC	CASSYSGTQYF
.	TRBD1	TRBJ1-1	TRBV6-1	TGTGCCAGCAGTGATGGGCCAGGGGGAGTGCACACTGAAGCTTTCTTT	CASSDGPGGVHTEAFF
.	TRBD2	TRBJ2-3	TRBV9	TGTGCCAGCAGCGTATCCGGGACTAGCGATGGGTGGGATACGCAGTATTTT	CASSVSGTSDGWDTQYF
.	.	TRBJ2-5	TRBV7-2	TGTGCCAGCAGCTCCCCAGGGGTCGAGACCCAGTACTTC	CASSSPGVETQYF
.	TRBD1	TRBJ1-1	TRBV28	TGTGCCAGCAGTTCTCGGACAGGGGAAGCTTTCTTT	CASSSRTGEAFF
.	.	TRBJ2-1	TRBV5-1	TGCGCCAGCAGAAGTGGCGGGCGTGAGGGTATGATTATTGAGCAGTTCTTC	CASRSGGREGMIIEQFF
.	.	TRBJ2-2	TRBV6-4	TGTGCCAGCAGGCCCGGCAGGGACACCGGGGAGCTGTTTTTT	CASRPGRDTGELFF
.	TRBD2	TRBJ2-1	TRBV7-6	TGTGCCAGCAGCTTAGCGACTAGCGGGAGACCCTCCTACAATGAGCAGTTCTTC	CASSLATSGRPSYNEQFF
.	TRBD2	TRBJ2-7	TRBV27	TGTGCCAGCAGGCGACTAGCGGGACTTCGCGGGTACGAGCAGTACTTC	CASRRLAGLRGYEQYF
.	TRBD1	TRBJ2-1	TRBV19	TGTGCCAGTAGCCTTGACAGGGTAGGGCAGTTCTTC	CASSLDRVGQFF
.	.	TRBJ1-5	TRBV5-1	TGCGCCAGCAGCTTAGCTCCTCCTAGCAATCAGCCCCAGCATTTT	CASSLAPPSNQPQHF
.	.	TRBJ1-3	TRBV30	TGTGCCTGGACAGGAACGAAAGGTTGGGGAAACACCATATATTTT	CAWTGTKGWGNTIYF
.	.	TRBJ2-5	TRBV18	TGTGCCAGCTCACCAACAGGCCAAGAGACCCAGTACTTC	CASSPTGQETQYF
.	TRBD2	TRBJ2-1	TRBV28	TGTGCCAGCACCGCCCCCAGCGGGGGGAGCAATGAGCAGTTCTTC	CASTAPSGGSNEQFF
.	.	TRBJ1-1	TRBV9	TGTGCCAGCAGCGGAGGAGCGAACACTGAAGCTTTCTTT	CASSGGANTEAFF
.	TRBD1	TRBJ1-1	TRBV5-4	TGTGCCAGCAGCTTGGGCGGGACAGGCAACACTGAAGCTTTCTTT	CASSLGGTGNTEAFF
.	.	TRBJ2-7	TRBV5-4	TGTGCCAGCAGCTCCGCGGCAGTTCCCGGCTACGAGCAGTACTTC	CASSSAAVPGYEQYF
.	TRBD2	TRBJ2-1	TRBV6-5	TGTGCCAGCAGTCCGGGACTAGCGAATGAGCAGTTCTTC	CASSPGLANEQFF
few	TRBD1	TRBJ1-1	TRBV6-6	TGTGCCAGCGGCGACAGGGGGAACACTGAAGCTTTCTTT	CASGDRGNTEAFF
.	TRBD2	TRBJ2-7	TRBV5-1	TGCGCCAGCAGCCACTTGGGGGGGGACGAGCAGTACTTC	CASSHLGGDEQYF
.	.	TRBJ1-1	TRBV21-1	TGTGCCAGCAGGACGGACAGGGATAGGAGAACTGAAGCTTTCTTT	CASRTDRDRRTEAFF
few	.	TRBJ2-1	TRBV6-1	TGTGCCAGCAGTGGCCAGGGTGTAGGAGAGCAGTTCTTC	CASSGQGVGEQFF
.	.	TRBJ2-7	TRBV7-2	TGTGCCAGCAGCTTAGTTTTCTCAGGGATCTACGAGCAGTACTTC	CASSLVFSGIYEQYF
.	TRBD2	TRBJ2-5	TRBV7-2	TGTGCCAGCAGCCCGGTAGCGGGGACAGAGACCCAGTACTTC	CASSPVAGTETQYF
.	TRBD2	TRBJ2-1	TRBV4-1	TGCGCCAGCAGCCAAGATGTAACCCCGGGCGGGGGTGAGCAGTTCTTC	CASSQDVTPGGGEQFF
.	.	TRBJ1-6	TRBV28	TGTGCCACCGAAAGAGGTTCACCCCTCCACTTT	CATERGSPLHF
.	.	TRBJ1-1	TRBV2	TGTGCCAGCAGTGAGGGGACACACACTGAAGCTTTCTTT	CASSEGTHTEAFF
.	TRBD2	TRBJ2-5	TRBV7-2	TGTGCCAGCAGCTTAGCAGGACTAGCGCGTCAAGAGACCCAGTACTTC	CASSLAGLARQETQYF
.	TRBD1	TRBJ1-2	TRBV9	TGTGCCAGCAGCGGCGACAGGGGGCTGGGCTACACCTTC	CASSGDRGLGYTF
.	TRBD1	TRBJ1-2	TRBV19	TGTGCCAGTACCCACCGGGACAGGGACCATGGCTACACCTTC	CASTHRDRDHGYTF
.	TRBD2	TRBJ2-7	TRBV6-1	TGTGCCAGCAGTGGAGTTAGGGGAGGGGATAACGAGCAGTACTTC	CASSGVRGGDNEQYF
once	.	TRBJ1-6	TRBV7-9	TGTGCCAGCAGCTTAGTGGGGACATTTGGTTCACCCCTCCACTTT	CASSLVGTFGSPLHF
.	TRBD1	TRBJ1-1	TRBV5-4	TGTGCCAGCAGCGGAACCGGGACAGGGGGCTCGGAGGACACTGAAGCTTTCTTT	CASSGTGTGGSEDTEAFF
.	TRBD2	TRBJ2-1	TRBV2	TGTGCCAGCAGGGAGACTAGCGTCTACAATGAGCAGTTCTTC	CASRETSVYNEQFF
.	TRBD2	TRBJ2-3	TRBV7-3	TGTGCCAGCAGCCCGACTAGCGGGGGTCTGGATACGCAGTATTTT	CASSPTSGGLDTQYF
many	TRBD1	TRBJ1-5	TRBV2	TGTGCCAGCAGTGAATTCATACAGGGGTCACCCCAGCATTTT	CASSEFIQGSPQHF
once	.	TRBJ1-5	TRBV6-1	TGTGCCAGCAGTGATCCGGGACACCTGAGCAATCAGCCCCAGCATTTT	CASSDPGHLSNQPQHF
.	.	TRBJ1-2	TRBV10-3	TGTGCCATCAGGGGGGGAAAGGAGGGCTACACCTTC	CAIRGGKEGYTF
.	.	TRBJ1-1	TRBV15	TGTGCCACCACGCGACTAGAAAAACTGAACACTGAAGCTTTCTTT	CATTRLEKLNTEAFF
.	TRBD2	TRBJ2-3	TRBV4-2	TGTGCCAGCAGCCAAAGCGGGTTGCGGGGGGGGTTCGCAGATACGCAGTATTTT	CASSQSGLRGGFADTQYF
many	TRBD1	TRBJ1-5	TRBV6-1	TGTGCCAGCAGTGAAGGAACAGGGGGCGGGCAGCCCCAGCATTTT	CASSEGTGGGQPQHF